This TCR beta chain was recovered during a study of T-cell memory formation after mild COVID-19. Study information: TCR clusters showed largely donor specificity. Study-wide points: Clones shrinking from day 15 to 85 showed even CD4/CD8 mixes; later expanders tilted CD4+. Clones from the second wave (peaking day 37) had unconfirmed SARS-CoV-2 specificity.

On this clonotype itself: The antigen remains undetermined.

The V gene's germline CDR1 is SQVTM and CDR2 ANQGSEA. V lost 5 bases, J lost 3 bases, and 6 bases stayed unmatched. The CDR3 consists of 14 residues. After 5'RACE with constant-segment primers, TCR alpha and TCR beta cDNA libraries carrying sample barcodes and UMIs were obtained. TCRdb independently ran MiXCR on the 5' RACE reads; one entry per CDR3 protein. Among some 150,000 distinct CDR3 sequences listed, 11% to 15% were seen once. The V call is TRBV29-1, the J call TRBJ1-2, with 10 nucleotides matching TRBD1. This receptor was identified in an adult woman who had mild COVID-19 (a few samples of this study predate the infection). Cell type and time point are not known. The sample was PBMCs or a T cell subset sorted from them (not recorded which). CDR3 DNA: TGCAGCGTTAAGGGACAGGGGATGGACTATGGCTACACCTTC. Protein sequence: CSVKGQGMDYGYTF.